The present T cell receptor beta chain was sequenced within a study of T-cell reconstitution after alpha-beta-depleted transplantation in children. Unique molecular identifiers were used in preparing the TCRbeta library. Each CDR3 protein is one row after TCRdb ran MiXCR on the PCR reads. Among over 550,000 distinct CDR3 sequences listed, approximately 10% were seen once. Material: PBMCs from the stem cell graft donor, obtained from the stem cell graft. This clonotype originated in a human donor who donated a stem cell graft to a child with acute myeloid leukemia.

In DNA form, the CDR3 reads TGTGCCAGCAGCCTCAGGGCTACCGAGAGCTCCTACGAGCAGTACTTC. It codes for CASSLRATESSYEQYF. This chain connects TRBV7-2 to TRBJ2-7, with a weak D call TRBD1 (5 bases). Trimming took off 5 bases at V and 0 bases at J, with 17 bases between the two ends. The germline gives CDR1 SGHTA, CDR2 FQGNSA. The CDR3 is 16 amino acids.